The 10 T cell receptor beta chains below come from one sample, sequenced in a study of T cells in Graves' hyperthyroidism and ophthalmopathy. Template material for amplifying TCR beta CDR3 regions consisted of RNA transcripts. When the TCR CDR3 underwent first-round RT-PCR, the HTBI primer set was used. Via MiXCR, TCRdb re-called the multiplex PCR reads, giving one row per CDR3 protein. The sample contains approximately 690,000 distinct CDR3 sequences, roughly 15% of which appear only once. The sequencing sample was made of blood. The receptors were sampled from a woman in her forties or fifties with Graves' ophthalmopathy.

This clonotype was recorded many times. The V call is TRBV5-1, the J call TRBJ1-1; D may be TRBD1 (5 bases). The V gene lost 3 bases and the J gene lost 2 bases, with 14 bases spanning the gap. The CDR3 runs 15 residues. The germline CDR1 and CDR2 sequences are SGHRS and YFSETQ. The CDR3, as DNA: TGCGCCAGCAGCTCAAATCTCGGGGGAAACACTGAAGCTTTCTTT. Translation gives CASSSNLGGNTEAFF.

This clonotype was counted many times. DNA for the CDR3: TGTGCCAGCAGTCGGACTAGCGGGACTATCAACGAGCAGTACTTC. Encoded protein: CASSRTSGTINEQYF. This chain joins TRBV28 and TRBJ2-7; 12 nucleotides agree with TRBD2. The length of the CDR3 is 15 residues. Germline lookup yields CDR1 MDHEN and CDR2 SYDVKM. V lost 5 bases to trimming and J lost 5 bases; unmatched junction nucleotides: 7. Looking up the rest from reference TRBV28 and TRBJ2-7 gives the full variable domain: DVKVTQSSRYLVKRTGEKVFLECVQDMDHENMFWYRQDPGLGLRLIYFSYDVKMKEKGDIPEGYSVSREKKERFSLILESASTNQTSMYLCASSRTSGTINEQYFGPGTRLTVT.

This clonotype came up many times. The chain employs TRBV7-9 and TRBJ2-5; 7 bases line up with TRBD1. Germline V gene data show CDR1 as SEHNR and CDR2 as FQNEAQ (reference sequence). J was trimmed by 6 bases and V by 6 bases; bases with no gene match: 7. The CDR3 sequence is 13 residues long. CDR3 amino acids: CASSSGGLKTQYF. As DNA, the CDR3 is TGTGCCAGCAGTTCAGGGGGTTTGAAGACCCAGTACTTC.

The chain's CDR3 is CSARDSHPAGYEQYF. Here the CDR3 DNA reads TGCAGTGCTAGAGATTCCCACCCAGCGGGCTACGAGCAGTACTTC. The chain carries TRBV20-1 and TRBJ2-7; possibly TRBD2 for D (6 bases). V lost 0 bases to trimming and J lost 3 bases, with 15 bases between them. Germline V gene sequence: CDR1 DFQATT, CDR2 SNEGSKA (reference sequence). The CDR3 extends over 15 amino acids.

This clonotype appeared a few times. This rearrangement joins TRBV29-1 to TRBJ2-2; D unclear. There are 12 residues in the CDR3. Germline values: CDR1 SQVTM, CDR2 ANQGSEA. The V end lost 8 bases, the J end lost 1 base, and 8 bases lay between the germline ends. The CDR3 reads CSLSGNTGELFF. The CDR3 nucleotides are TGCAGCCTCTCTGGGAACACCGGGGAGCTGTTTTTT.

As regards this clonotype: It may be a read error: a sequence one base away is much more abundant. The chain couples TRBV18 to TRBJ2-5, with D possibly being TRBD1 or TRBD2 (5 bases each). Trimming shortened V by 1 base and J by 7 bases, and 19 bases separated the two germline ends. The CDR3 runs to 16 residues. CDR1 and CDR2 from the germline V gene are KGHSH and LQKENI. For the CDR3, the DNA is TGTGCCAGCTCACCACTCTCGGGACGCATAAAAGGGACCCAGTACTTC. Its protein is CASSPLSGRIKGTQYF. The variable domain in full, with the rest retrieved from reference TRBV18 and TRBJ2-5, is NAGVMQNPRHLVRRRGQEARLRCSPMKGHSHVYWYRQLPEEGLKFMVYLQKENIIDESGMPKERFSAEFPKEGPSILRIQQVVRGDSAAYFCASSPLSGRIKGTQYFGPGTRLLVL.

This clonotype was picked up many times. The V and J genes are TRBV27 and TRBJ2-1; the D gene is possibly TRBD2 (6 bases). Between the trimmed V and J ends, which lost 3 bases and 7 bases, there was a span of 13 bases. Per the germline V gene, CDR1 is MNHEY and CDR2 is SMNVEV (reference sequence). The CDR3 consists of 14 residues. The CDR3 reads CASSFSRLVNEQFF. CDR3 bases: TGTGCCAGCAGTTTCTCTAGACTAGTAAATGAGCAGTTCTTC.

This clonotype was detected a few times. The V call is TRBV24-1, the J call TRBJ2-2; D call uncertain. There are 17 residues in the CDR3. CDR1 is KGHDR and CDR2 is SFDVKD in the germline V gene. The V and J ends lost 1 base and 1 base respectively, with 12 bases between them. The CDR3 loop reads CATSDFWQDKNTGELFF. In nucleotides, the CDR3 is TGTGCCACCAGTGATTTTTGGCAGGATAAGAACACCGGGGAGCTGTTTTTT.

This clonotype has a count of ten or more. The V and J genes are TRBV2 and TRBJ2-1; 7 bases are a match to TRBD2. Germline values: CDR1 SNHLY, CDR2 FYNNEI. This CDR3 is built from 11 residues. The V segment lost 8 bases and the J segment 7 bases; nucleotides outside the gene matches: 2. DNA for the CDR3: TGTGCCAGCCGACTAGCTAATGAGCAGTTCTTC. Translating it yields CASRLANEQFF. The full variable domain, rest sourced from reference TRBV2 and TRBJ2-1, is EPEVTQTPSHQVTQMGQEVILRCVPISNHLYFYWYRQILGQKVEFLVSFYNNEISEKSEIFDDQFSVERPDGSNFTLKIRSTKLEDSAMYFCASRLANEQFFGPGTRLTVL.

This clonotype was detected only a few times. A much bigger clone sits one base away, suggesting this may be a read error. This chain uses TRBV28 with TRBJ2-1; the match to TRBD2 covers 7 bases. The junction had 8 bases not matched to a gene; V was cut back by 0 bases and J by 9 bases. The CDR3 totals 15 residues. Germline CDR1 reads MDHEN; CDR2 reads SYDVKM. CDR3 in amino acids: CASSLWSGGFLEQFF. The CDR3 coding sequence is TGTGCCAGCAGTTTATGGTCGGGAGGCTTCCTTGAGCAGTTCTTC.